This T cell receptor beta chain was captured by sequencing in a study of OX40 agonist ivuxolimab in advanced cancers. Overall study context: Ivuxolimab, an antibody acting as an agonist of OX40 (CD134), was used to treat patients. The dose of intravenous ivuxolimab that patients received every 2 weeks ranged from 0.01 to 10 mg/kg.

Here immunoSEQ multiplex PCR was the method, and the copy in TCRdb shows in-frame clones only, minus some. This table holds some 70,000 clones, roughly nine tenths found once. Germline V lookup: CDR1 SGHNT, CDR2 YYREEE (reference sequence). The CDR3 length is 17 residues. V was clipped by 0 bases and J by 6 bases, with 18 bases between them. For this clone: Antigen specificity is unknown.

Study-level points and caveats: At 0.1 to 3.0 mg/kg and by week 6, clonal expansion occurred in CD4+ and CD8+ blood T cells.

Specimen: CD4+ or CD8+ T cells sorted from blood, collected in a trial of the OX40 agonist ivuxolimab. This receptor was taken from an adult with an advanced solid tumor such as melanoma, head and neck, liver or kidney cancer. The rearrangement uses TRBV5-4 and TRBJ1-4; no firm D call. In DNA form, the CDR3 reads TGTGCCAGCAGCTTGGCGGCAGTAAGTCGACGGGATGAAAAACTGTTTTTT. Protein: CASSLAAVSRRDEKLFF.